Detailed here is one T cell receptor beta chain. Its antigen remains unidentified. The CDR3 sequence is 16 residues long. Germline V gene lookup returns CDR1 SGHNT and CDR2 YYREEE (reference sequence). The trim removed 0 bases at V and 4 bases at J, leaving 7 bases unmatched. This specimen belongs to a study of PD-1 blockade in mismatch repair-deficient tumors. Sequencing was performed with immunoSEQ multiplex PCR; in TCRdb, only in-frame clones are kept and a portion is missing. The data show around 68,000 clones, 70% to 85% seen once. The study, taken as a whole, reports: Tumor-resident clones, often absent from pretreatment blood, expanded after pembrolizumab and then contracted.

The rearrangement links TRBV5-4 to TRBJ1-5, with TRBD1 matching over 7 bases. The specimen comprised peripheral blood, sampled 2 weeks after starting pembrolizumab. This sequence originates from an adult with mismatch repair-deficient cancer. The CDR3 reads CASSLGGTGENQPQHF. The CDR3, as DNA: TGTGCCAGCAGCTTGGGAGGAACAGGGGAAAATCAGCCCCAGCATTTT.